This T cell receptor (beta chain) was captured by sequencing in a study of response to subunit inactivated influenza vaccine. Study results and limitations: Each seasonal influenza vaccination recruits few new T cells, the authors suggested.

The germline V gene has CDR1 DFQATT and CDR2 SNEGSKA (reference sequence). The CDR3 extends over 14 amino acids. V shed 5 bases and J 4 bases; nucleotides not matched to a gene: 7. MiXCR, run by TCRdb on the RT-PCR reads, gives a single entry per CDR3 protein. This table has 860,000 or so distinct CDR3 sequences, around 20% appearing once. The table lists this clonotype with a few counts. Its antigen is not identified. The receptor was isolated from a man between 50 and 59 years old who received an inactivated influenza vaccine. The chain employs TRBV20-1 and TRBJ2-7; 11 positions match TRBD1. This material consisted of PBMCs from blood, taken more than 4 days after vaccination. This chain's CDR3 is CSAGGQGARYEQYF. In DNA, the CDR3 is TGCAGTGCTGGAGGACAGGGGGCGCGATACGAGCAGTACTTC.